What follows is one T cell receptor beta chain and its context. Clones were sequenced by immunoSEQ multiplex PCR, and TCRdb holds only the in-frame ones, with some missing. The data contain about 96,000 clones, approximately 90% of them seen just once; the ten biggest clones take up more than 3.5%. Germline loops: CDR1 SGDLS, CDR2 YYNGEE. The V end was cut by 0 bases, the J end by 2 bases, with 8 bases between. This CDR3 comprises 14 residues. Seattle patient enrollment occurred during active infection, with longitudinal follow-up thereafter. This entry is derived from a study of blood T cell repertoires in COVID-19.

The rearrangement links TRBV9 to TRBJ2-5; weak D call: TRBD2 (5 bases). Sequenced sample: peripheral blood. This TCR came from a human donor with COVID-19, enrolled during active disease. The donor label of this sample is uncertain. CDR3 loop: CASSVGGLQETQYF. CDR3 DNA: TGTGCCAGCAGCGTAGGAGGGTTACAAGAGACCCAGTACTTC.